The rows below give T cell receptor beta chains drawn from one sample of a study of blood T cell repertoires in COVID-19. TCRdb's copy holds only in-frame clones and misses some; the assay was immunoSEQ multiplex PCR. The sample has about 300,000 clones, roughly 86% seen once. Specimen: peripheral blood. Receptors were obtained from a woman aged 30 to 39 with COVID-19, enrolled during active disease. Both conserved end residues are part of each CDR3. The D gene is left open where the match is weak. Part of the rows lack a size; the others show once, few, many or a class for expanded clones.

j_gene	v_gene	abundance	d_gene	CDR3aa	CDR3nt
TRBJ1-5	TRBV30	.	.	CAWSSWGIGDQPQHF	TGTGCCTGGAGTAGTTGGGGCATTGGGGATCAGCCCCAGCATTTT
TRBJ1-4	TRBV7-9	few	.	CASVSQTGLGEKLFF	TGTGCCAGCGTATCTCAGACAGGTCTAGGGGAAAAACTGTTTTTT
TRBJ2-1	TRBV5-4	.	TRBD2	CASSSGLAGAAYNEQFF	TGTGCCAGCAGCTCTGGGTTAGCGGGGGCCGCCTACAATGAGCAGTTCTTC
TRBJ1-6	TRBV5-6	.	TRBD1	CASSSEGQEGGGSPLHF	TGTGCCAGCAGCTCAGAAGGACAGGAGGGTGGTGGTTCACCCCTCCACTTT
TRBJ1-1	TRBV10-1	.	.	CASSVDRNTEAFF	TGCGCCAGCAGCGTTGACAGGAACACTGAAGCTTTCTTT
TRBJ2-5	TRBV7-9	.	TRBD2	CASSLRLAGGQETQYF	TGTGCCAGCAGCCTCCGACTAGCGGGGGGACAAGAGACCCAGTACTTC
TRBJ1-2	TRBV30	.	.	CAWRSWGGGFYGYTF	TGTGCCTGGAGGTCTTGGGGGGGCGGATTTTATGGCTACACCTTC
TRBJ1-1	TRBV3-1/TRBV3-2	.	.	CASSQGGLQAFF	TGTGCCAGCAGCCAAGGGGGACTCCAAGCTTTCTTT
TRBJ1-1	TRBV4-2	once	.	CASSQDKLGRVNTEAFF	TGTGCCAGCAGCCAAGATAAGCTGGGCAGGGTGAACACTGAAGCTTTCTTT
TRBJ2-5	TRBV2	.	.	CASSEDGPLQETQYF	TGTGCCAGCAGTGAGGATGGGCCCCTCCAAGAGACCCAGTACTTC
TRBJ1-6	TRBV27	once	.	CASSRGSYNSPLHF	TGTGCCAGCAGCCGGGGCTCCTATAATTCACCCCTCCACTTT
TRBJ1-5	TRBV7-2	.	TRBD1	CASSYRGGNQPQHF	TGTGCCAGCAGCTACAGGGGCGGGAATCAGCCCCAGCATTTT
TRBJ2-3	TRBV9	.	TRBD2	CASSVGGRGGTDTQYF	TGTGCCAGCAGCGTAGGTGGGCGGGGGGGCACAGATACGCAGTATTTT
TRBJ1-2	TRBV11-1	.	.	CASSLSQAQGGYTF	TGTGCCAGCAGCTTATCTCAGGCTCAGGGTGGCTACACCTTC
TRBJ1-5	TRBV2	.	TRBD1	CASRLDRGGQPQHF	TGTGCCAGCAGACTGGACAGGGGTGGCCAGCCCCAGCATTTT
TRBJ2-3	TRBV9	.	.	CASSPSSSTDTQYF	TGTGCCAGCAGCCCCTCGAGTAGCACAGATACGCAGTATTTT
TRBJ1-3	TRBV10-2	few	.	CASTQAGNTIYF	TGCGCCAGCACTCAGGCTGGAAACACCATATATTTT
TRBJ1-2	TRBV6-1	.	TRBD1	CASSSPTGLHGYTF	TGTGCCAGCAGTTCCCCGACAGGGCTCCATGGCTACACCTTC
TRBJ1-6	TRBV13	.	TRBD1	CASSSVTGNSPLHF	TGTGCCAGCAGCTCCGTGACAGGGAATTCACCCCTCCACTTT
TRBJ2-2	TRBV11-2	.	TRBD1	CASSFQGQGSYTGELFF	TGTGCCAGCAGCTTCCAAGGACAGGGGTCTTACACCGGGGAGCTGTTTTTT
TRBJ1-3	TRBV12-5	.	.	CASAEPGFSGNTIYF	TGTGCTAGTGCCGAACCGGGATTCTCTGGAAACACCATATATTTT
TRBJ1-5	TRBV27	.	.	CASSFSGGSQPQHF	TGTGCCAGCAGTTTTTCTGGGGGCAGTCAGCCCCAGCATTTT
TRBJ1-5	TRBV19	many	TRBD1	CASSIGDRAGQPQHF	TGTGCCAGTAGTATAGGAGACAGGGCGGGCCAGCCCCAGCATTTT
TRBJ2-7	TRBV7-8	.	TRBD2	CASSLGRGAPHEQYF	TGTGCCAGCAGCTTAGGGCGGGGGGCTCCCCACGAGCAGTACTTC
TRBJ1-1	TRBV3-1/TRBV3-2	.	TRBD1	CASSNRDSGAFF	TGTGCCAGCAGCAACCGGGACAGTGGAGCTTTCTTT
TRBJ1-2	TRBV6-6	once	TRBD1	CATWARTGQGYGYTF	TGTGCCACCTGGGCCAGGACAGGGCAAGGGTATGGCTACACCTTC
TRBJ2-3	TRBV10-3	.	.	CAGGSTDTQYF	TGTGCCGGAGGGAGCACAGATACGCAGTATTTT
TRBJ1-2	TRBV7-2	few	.	CASSLNQNYGYTF	TGTGCCAGCAGCTTAAACCAGAACTATGGCTACACCTTC
TRBJ1-1	TRBV27	.	.	CASSFAGENTEAFF	TGTGCCAGCAGTTTTGCAGGGGAGAACACTGAAGCTTTCTTT
TRBJ1-2	TRBV9	once	.	CASSVAVGHKDYGYTF	TGTGCCAGCAGCGTAGCTGTAGGACACAAAGACTATGGCTACACCTTC
TRBJ2-1	TRBV7-9	.	TRBD2	CASSLLAVYNEQFF	TGTGCCAGCAGCCTACTAGCGGTATACAATGAGCAGTTCTTC